The present TCR beta chain was sequenced within a study of T cells in Graves' hyperthyroidism and ophthalmopathy. In this sample, this clonotype turned up many times. Template material for amplifying TCR beta CDR3 regions consisted of RNA transcripts. The HTBI set primed first-round TCR CDR3 RT-PCR. TCRdb reanalysed the multiplex PCR reads using MiXCR and keeps one entry per CDR3 protein. This table holds about 350,000 distinct CDR3 sequences, under 20% found once. The germline CDR1 and CDR2 sequences are MNHNS and SASEGT. V was trimmed by 5 bases and J by 6 bases, leaving 4 bases between them. There are 10 residues in the CDR3. Criteria for exclusion of patients were uncontrolled infection, other autoimmune disease, pregnancy or lactation. Clinical symptoms, serum thyroxine and TRAb, thyroid ultrasound and orbital computed tomography together formed the diagnostic basis. An approximately 10 ml volume of fresh peripheral blood provided the PBMCs.

The V gene is TRBV6-1, the J gene TRBJ1-2; D is unresolved. Sequenced material: blood. The receptor comes from a woman younger than 35 with Graves' hyperthyroidism. CDR3 region: CASSTNGYTF. The CDR3 DNA reads as TGTGCCAGCAGTACCAATGGCTACACCTTC.